One T cell receptor beta chain is described in this entry. This clone was seen a few times. The clone's antigen remains unknown. No base qualities exist here, and no much larger clone lies one base off it. Library preparation employed the immunoSEQ multiplex PCR assay. To provide template for TCR sequencing, every sample had RNA extracted and reverse transcribed into cDNA. First-strand cDNA was synthesized with SuperScript III using a 2:1 mix of oligo-dT and random hexamers. A synthetic immune receptor repertoire was used to assess amplification bias, and residual bias was removed computationally. The authors' analysis ran thus. Raw reads were preprocessed to remove errors, and CDR3 was defined by IMGT conventions from the conserved cysteine to phenylalanine. To get clonality, Shannon entropy was normalized by log2 of the number of productive unique TCRs and the result was subtracted from 1. Scalp TCRbeta sequences were cross-referenced with sorted blood CD4 and CD8 repertoires so that the CD4 or CD8 identity of scalp clones could be inferred. TCRdb mirrors the immuneACCESS table, restricted to in-frame sequences. Some clones are absent from its copies; in checked studies, under half trace to an unresolved V gene, and the reason for the others is unknown. From that table come the V and J calls and clone size; the DNA was used to work out D and trimming. Here the sample has some 110,000 clones; around 50% occur a single time. The ten largest make up 10% to 15% of the sample.

The CDR3 starts with the cysteine, ends with the phenylalanine, and has 12 residues. The only DNA kept is the CDR3, 36 bases in frame from the first base. Ends trimmed: V by 7 bases, J by 5 bases; bases unmatched to a gene: 3. CDR1 is given as MGHDK and CDR2 as SYGVNS, both from the germline V gene. The data derive from a study of CD8+ T cells in alopecia areata (dated by TCRdb to between 2017 and 2018). For context, the study as a whole: Treated patients were enrolled in an open-label pilot trial of oral tofacitinib at 5 to 10 mg twice daily for moderate-to-severe alopecia areata. To study T cell clonal expansion in alopecia areata, the researchers applied high-throughput TCRbeta sequencing to both the C3H/HeJ mouse model and human patients. TCRbeta CDR3 regions were amplified by immunoSEQ multiplex PCR using 35 Vbeta forward and 13 Jbeta reverse primers. RNA was extracted with the PAXgene miRNA kit for fixed scalp, the miRNeasy kit for PBMCs, and the RNeasy kit for mouse skin. Patients on tofacitinib were biopsied at baseline and after 4 and 24 weeks of treatment, and several of the patients also had a later scalp biopsy. Patients stayed on tofacitinib for 6 to 18 months and then had 6 months of follow-up off drug so that delayed response and recurrence could be assessed. Disease severity in treated patients was measured with the SALT score, which quantifies the percentage of affected scalp surface area. On the human side, TCRbeta sequencing was run on scalp tissue and on sorted CD4+ and CD8+ peripheral blood T cells from healthy controls and from alopecia areata patients with either patchy or totalis/universalis disease. Clonality in the scalp was compared among normal scalp (n=4), patchy alopecia areata scalp (n=8), and alopecia totalis/universalis scalp (n=8). Summary of the overall study and its limitations: Tofacitinib significantly lowered scalp clonality and the number of expanded CD8+ clones among the top 100 scalp clones. Because the treated cohort was small and included a single nonresponder, larger studies are needed to assess links between baseline CD8+ expansion and response. Many expanded lesional clones persisted in scalp and blood during tofacitinib treatment, which may partly explain relapse after stopping treatment. Compared with normal scalp, lesional scalp, particularly in alopecia totalis/universalis, had higher clonality and more expanded CD8+ clones, which suggests antigenic drive. TCR sequences shared between patients were less clear than in mice, possibly partly because of HLA diversity in the patient population. Unlike mouse skin, where gammadelta T cells dominate, normal human skin contains resident alphabeta T cells that get sequenced too, which complicates analysis of the scalp TCR repertoire.

Explained via the paper, the time point label denotes: around 26 weeks on oral tofacitinib. The sample's treatment or condition label is to be understood as: oral pan-JAK inhibitor, 5-10 mg twice daily. Lesional scalp punch biopsies and peripheral blood were obtained from alopecia areata patients. PBMCs were separated by density centrifugation and stained for CD3, CD4 and CD8, after which CD4+ and CD8+ T cells were sorted on a FACSAria. This TCR was sampled from a human donor with alopecia areata. The material sequenced was CD8+ T cells sorted from blood, taken at week 24, from a patient treated with tofacitinib. The sequence joins TRBV25-1 to TRBJ1-2; 8 bases in the middle match TRBD1. The CDR3 reads as follows: CASIRQGYGYTF. The nucleotide sequence reads TGTGCCAGCATTCGACAGGGGTATGGCTACACCTTC.